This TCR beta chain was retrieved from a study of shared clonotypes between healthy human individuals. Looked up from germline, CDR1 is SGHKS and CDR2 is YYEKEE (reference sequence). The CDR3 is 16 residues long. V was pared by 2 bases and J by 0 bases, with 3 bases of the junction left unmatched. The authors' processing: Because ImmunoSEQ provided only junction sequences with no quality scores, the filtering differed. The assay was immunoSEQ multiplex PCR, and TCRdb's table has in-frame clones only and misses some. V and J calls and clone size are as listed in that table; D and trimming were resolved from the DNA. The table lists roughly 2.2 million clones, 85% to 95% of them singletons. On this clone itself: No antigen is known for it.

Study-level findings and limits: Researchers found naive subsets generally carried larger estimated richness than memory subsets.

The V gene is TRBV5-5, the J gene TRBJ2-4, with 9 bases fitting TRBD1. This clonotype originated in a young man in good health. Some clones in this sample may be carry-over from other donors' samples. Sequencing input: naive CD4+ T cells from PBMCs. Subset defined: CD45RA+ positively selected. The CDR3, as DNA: TGTGCCAGCAGCTTAGGACAGGGGATAGCCAAAAACATTCAGTACTTC. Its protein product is CASSLGQGIAKNIQYF. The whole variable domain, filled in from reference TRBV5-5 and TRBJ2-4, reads DAGVTQSPTHLIKTRGQQVTLRCSPISGHKSVSWYQQVLGQGPQFIFQYYEKEERGRGNFPDRFSARQFPNYSSELNVNALLLGDSALYLCASSLGQGIAKNIQYFGAGTRLSVL.